The 31 T cell receptor beta chains in this list originate from one sample, sequenced in a study of cytomegalovirus exposure and HLA in healthy donors. It was with 60 Vbeta and 13 Jbeta primers that the PCR ran. The protocol was immunoSEQ multiplex PCR, while the TCRdb copy is restricted to in-frame clones and leaves out a portion. The sample holds about 190,000 clones, 78% seen once. Sample: PBMCs. These receptors all come from a woman aged 25 to 39 in good health and CMV-seropositive.

This clone was recorded only once. The chain recombines TRBV2 with TRBJ1-1, with 7 bases fitting TRBD1. Germline CDR1 reads SNHLY; CDR2 reads FYNNEI. V lost 4 bases to trimming and J lost 1 base; unmatched junction nucleotides: 0. This CDR3 has 13 residues. This chain's CDR3 is CASSGDRNTEAFF. In DNA form, the CDR3 reads TGTGCCAGCAGTGGGGACAGGAACACTGAAGCTTTCTTT. Full variable domain (remainder filled in from reference TRBV2 and TRBJ1-1): EPEVTQTPSHQVTQMGQEVILRCVPISNHLYFYWYRQILGQKVEFLVSFYNNEISEKSEIFDDQFSVERPDGSNFTLKIRSTKLEDSAMYFCASSGDRNTEAFFGQGTRLTVV.

This rearrangement joins TRBV5-1 to TRBJ1-2; tentative D call: TRBD1 (5 bases). The length of the CDR3 is 15 residues. In germline, CDR1 is SGHRS, CDR2 YFSETQ. Trimming pared 4 bases from V and 3 bases from J, leaving 16 bases between. CDR3 amino acids: CASSAGPSGDYGYTF. CDR3 nucleotides: TGCGCCAGCAGCGCGGGACCGTCCGGAGACTATGGCTACACCTTC.

The J gene is TRBJ1-1, the V gene TRBV11-3, with D maybe TRBD1 (5 bases). Germline V gene data show CDR1 as SGHNT and CDR2 as YENEEA. The CDR3 runs to 14 residues. Trimming removed 1 base at V and 3 bases at J, with 9 bases between. CDR3 in amino acids: CASSLAGGYTEAFF. For the CDR3, the DNA is TGTGCCAGCAGCTTAGCGGGGGGGTACACTGAAGCTTTCTTT.

This clone appeared a single time. This chain connects TRBV4-3 to TRBJ2-7; 9 positions match TRBD1. Trimming cost V 1 base and J 2 bases; bases outside gene matches: 3. Germline V gene data show CDR1 as LGHNA and CDR2 as YSLEER. This CDR3 spans 15 amino acids. CDR3 DNA: TGCGCCAGCAGCCAAGGACAGGGGGTCACCTACGAGCAGTACTTC. This sequence encodes CASSQGQGVTYEQYF.

This clone appeared a few times. V is TRBV7-2 and J is TRBJ2-3; 8 positions agree with TRBD2. Germline trimming cut 1 base from V and 7 bases from J; bases unmatched to any gene: 10. The length of the CDR3 is 16 residues. CDR1 SGHTA and CDR2 FQGNSA come from the germline V gene. The CDR3: CASSLGPGLVLNTQYF. CDR3 sequence (DNA): TGTGCCAGCAGCTTAGGCCCGGGACTAGTGTTAAATACGCAGTATTTT. The full variable domain, rest sourced from reference TRBV7-2 and TRBJ2-3, is GAGVSQSPSNKVTEKGKDVELRCDPISGHTALYWYRQSLGQGLEFLIYFQGNSAPDKSGLPSDRFSAERTGGSVSTLTIQRTQQEDSAVYLCASSLGPGLVLNTQYFGPGTRLTVL.

The rearrangement joins TRBV4-1 to TRBJ1-6, with TRBD1 matching over 8 bases. The CDR3 has 15 amino acids. Germline CDR1 MGHRA, CDR2 YSYEKL. V was pared by 2 bases and J by 5 bases, with 2 bases of the junction left unmatched. The CDR3 here is CASSQHRGDNSPLHF. The CDR3 DNA is TGCGCCAGCAGCCAACACAGGGGGGATAATTCACCCCTCCACTTT.

This clone was detected a few times. The chain recombines TRBV6-1 with TRBJ1-2; D may be TRBD1 (6 bases). Per germline, CDR1 MNHNS and CDR2 SASEGT. The CDR3 extends over 17 amino acids. The germline V and J ends were trimmed by 0 bases and 4 bases, with 18 bases remaining between them. The CDR3 spells CASSEAPSGAHPYGYTF. DNA for the CDR3: TGTGCCAGCAGTGAAGCCCCTTCAGGGGCCCACCCCTATGGCTACACCTTC.

This clone was counted only a few times. CDR3 nucleotide sequence: TGTGCCAGCTCACCAACAGGGGGATCAAACTACGAGCAGTACTTC. Translation gives CASSPTGGSNYEQYF. The chain couples TRBV18 to TRBJ2-7; 8 nucleotides match TRBD1. After removal of 2 bases from V and 3 bases from J, the junction contained 6 bases not matched to a gene. The CDR3 consists of 15 residues. Germline CDR1 and CDR2: KGHSH and LQKENI.

Only a few counts were recorded for this clone. J is TRBJ1-4 and V is TRBV11-1; D perhaps matches TRBD1 (5 bases). The CDR3 is made up of 13 amino acids. Per the germline V gene, CDR1 is SGHAT and CDR2 is FQDESV (reference sequence). Trimming pared 5 bases from V and 10 bases from J, leaving 14 bases between. The CDR3 loop is CASSRPTELKLFF. In DNA, the CDR3 is TGTGCCAGCAGCAGACCGACAGAACTAAAACTGTTTTTT.

The chain carries TRBV7-2 and TRBJ2-2, with 8 bases identical to TRBD1. The CDR3 runs 17 residues. V was clipped by 2 bases and J by 4 bases; unmatched bases: 9. Germline CDR1 SGHTA, CDR2 FQGNSA. In DNA, the CDR3 is TGTGCCAGCAGCTTAACGCAGGGGGCGAGGTTCACCGGGGAGCTGTTTTTT. This sequence encodes CASSLTQGARFTGELFF.

This clone has a handful of counts. J is TRBJ1-5 and V is TRBV13; weak D call: TRBD1 (6 bases). CDR3 size: 14 residues. The V end lost 3 bases, the J end lost 2 bases, and 8 bases lay between the germline ends. Per germline, CDR1 PRHDT and CDR2 FYEKMQ (reference sequence). The CDR3 nucleotides are TGTGCCAGCAGCTTCAGGGGAGGCAATCAGCCCCAGCATTTT. Residues: CASSFRGGNQPQHF.

This rearrangement joins TRBV19 to TRBJ1-5; D is perhaps TRBD1 (5 bases). The V end lost 5 bases, the J end lost 4 bases, and 15 bases lay between the germline ends. This CDR3 is 15 amino acids long. CDR1 LNHDA and CDR2 SQIVND come from the germline V gene (reference sequence). CDR3 in DNA: TGTGCCAGTAGTGCGGAGGGCAGGGAGAATCAGCCCCAGCATTTT. Encoded protein: CASSAEGRENQPQHF. The entire variable domain, with the rest obtained from reference TRBV19 and TRBJ1-5, is as follows: DGGITQSPKYLFRKEGQNVTLSCEQNLNHDAMYWYRQDPGQGLRLIYYSQIVNDFQKGDIAEGYSVSREKKESFPLTVTSAQKNPTAFYLCASSAEGRENQPQHFGDGTRLSIL.

The rearrangement uses TRBV6-5 and TRBJ1-1; the D gene is possibly TRBD1 (6 bases). Germline V lookup: CDR1 MNHEY, CDR2 SVGAGI. This CDR3 region has 14 residues. V was cut by 2 bases and J by 2 bases, with 9 bases left in between. This CDR3 reads CASSYRGGNTEAFF. The DNA of the CDR3 is TGTGCCAGCAGTTACAGGGGGGGAAACACTGAAGCTTTCTTT.

Worth noting for this clone: A junction boundary mismatches the germline segment, possibly from a read error. This chain links TRBV7-7 with TRBJ2-1; D might be TRBD1 (6 bases). Germline values: CDR1 SSHAT, CDR2 FNYEAQ (reference sequence). There are 12 residues in the CDR3. The CDR3 coding sequence is TGTGCTAGCAGGGGAGAGGACAATGAGCAGTTCTTC. This encodes CASRGEDNEQFF.

This sequence joins TRBV7-8 and TRBJ2-1; possible D gene TRBD1, 6 bases. The V end lost 6 bases, the J end lost 8 bases, and 23 bases lay between the germline ends. CDR1 SGHVS and CDR2 FQNEAQ come from the germline V gene. CDR3 length: 16 residues. The CDR3 reads CASSPVWGQGDDEQFF. The CDR3 DNA sequence: TGTGCCAGCAGTCCTGTCTGGGGGCAGGGAGACGATGAGCAGTTCTTC.

This rearrangement joins TRBV7-9 to TRBJ2-7; 7 nucleotides line up with TRBD2. Germline loops: CDR1 SEHNR, CDR2 FQNEAQ (reference sequence). The CDR3 spans 16 residues. V gave up 1 base and J gave up 5 bases; unmatched junction bases: 11. The CDR3 reads CASSLGESWGGNEQYF. The CDR3 DNA sequence: TGTGCCAGCAGCTTAGGCGAGTCGTGGGGAGGGAACGAGCAGTACTTC.

V is TRBV6-6 and J is TRBJ2-1; maybe TRBD2 (5 bases). V lost 7 bases and J 1 base, leaving 14 bases between the germline ends. The CDR3 extends over 15 amino acids. Germline values: CDR1 MNHNY, CDR2 SVGAGI (reference sequence). CDR3: CASTLGLLSYNEQFF. The CDR3 DNA sequence: TGTGCCAGCACCCTAGGACTTCTTTCCTACAATGAGCAGTTCTTC.

There are a few counts of this clone. The J gene is TRBJ1-1, the V gene TRBV13, with a weak D call TRBD1 (6 bases). V was shortened by 2 bases and J by 5 bases, with 9 bases between the two germline ends. Germline CDR1 PRHDT, CDR2 FYEKMQ (reference sequence). The CDR3 sequence is 13 residues long. The CDR3 here is CASSLQGWTEAFF. The CDR3 region has the DNA TGTGCCAGCAGCTTACAGGGGTGGACTGAAGCTTTCTTT.

The genes are TRBV5-1 and TRBJ1-1; D ambiguous. CDR3 length: 14 amino acids. Germline CDR1 and CDR2: SGHRS and YFSETQ. Trimming shortened V by 4 bases and J by 1 base, and 11 bases separated the two germline ends. The CDR3 nucleotides read TGCGCCAGCAGCCCCGATGTCGGGAACACTGAAGCTTTCTTT. Encoded protein: CASSPDVGNTEAFF.

V is TRBV4-1 and J is TRBJ2-7; 9 bases align to TRBD1. Unmatched junction bases numbered 14, after V lost 1 base and J lost 7 bases. The CDR3 sequence is 17 residues long. Germline V gene sequence: CDR1 MGHRA, CDR2 YSYEKL. The CDR3 DNA is TGCGCCAGCAGCCAAGTGCGGGAACAGGGGGCGCGGGGGGAGCAGTACTTC. Amino acids: CASSQVREQGARGEQYF.

The V call is TRBV7-9, the J call TRBJ1-2; D unclear. Germline V gives CDR1 SEHNR, CDR2 FQNEAQ (reference sequence). The V end lost 5 bases, the J end lost 4 bases, and 8 bases lay between the germline ends. CDR3 length equals 12 residues. The CDR3 loop reads CASSQVSYGYTF. The CDR3 nucleotides are TGTGCCAGCAGCCAAGTCAGCTATGGCTACACCTTC.

V usage is TRBV6-1 and J usage is TRBJ1-1; 7 nucleotides match TRBD1. The length of the CDR3 is 14 residues. Germline values: CDR1 MNHNS, CDR2 SASEGT. V lost 4 bases to trimming and J lost 2 bases; unmatched junction nucleotides: 4. The CDR3 loop reads CASSVTGANTEAFF. CDR3 coding DNA: TGTGCCAGCAGTGTTACAGGGGCTAACACTGAAGCTTTCTTT.

The chain is built from TRBV5-4 and TRBJ1-1; 8 bases map to TRBD1. Germline CDR1 reads SGHNT; CDR2 reads YYREEE (reference sequence). V was pared by 4 bases and J by 7 bases, with 9 bases of the junction left unmatched. The CDR3 has 14 amino acids. CDR3 sequence: CASSPGQGRGEAFF. CDR3 nucleotide sequence: TGTGCCAGCAGCCCCGGACAGGGACGCGGTGAAGCTTTCTTT.

The V and J genes are TRBV7-8 and TRBJ2-1, with D perhaps TRBD2 (6 bases). There are 17 residues in the CDR3. Between the trimmed V and J ends, which lost 5 bases and 6 bases, there was a span of 23 bases. The germline V gene encodes CDR1 SGHVS and CDR2 FQNEAQ. CDR3 sequence (DNA): TGTGCCAGCAGCCTAAGGGAGGTGGCATTATCTAGCAATGAGCAGTTCTTC. It encodes CASSLREVALSSNEQFF.

The V and J genes are TRBV5-1 and TRBJ2-1, with D perhaps TRBD1 (6 bases). The germline V gene has CDR1 SGHRS and CDR2 YFSETQ. This CDR3 spans 13 amino acids. V was shortened by 0 bases and J by 9 bases, with 10 bases between the two germline ends. Written as DNA, the CDR3 is TGCGCCAGCAGCTTGGTTCAAGGGGGTGAGCAGTTCTTC. Amino acids: CASSLVQGGEQFF.

This clone was seen more than once but under ten times. This chain joins TRBV6-5 and TRBJ1-1, with D tentatively TRBD1 (6 bases). This CDR3 has 14 amino acids. Germline assignment: CDR1 MNHEY and CDR2 SVGAGI. The V end lost 2 bases, the J end lost 0 bases, and 7 bases lay between the germline ends. CDR3: CASSYDRLNTEAFF. The CDR3 coding sequence is TGTGCCAGCAGTTACGACAGGCTGAACACTGAAGCTTTCTTT.

This chain uses TRBV29-1 with TRBJ2-3; 8 nucleotides agree with TRBD2. J gave up 2 bases and V 5 bases, and 6 bases lay outside the gene matches. Germline CDR1 is SQVTM and CDR2 is ANQGSEA. This CDR3 has 14 amino acids. This chain's CDR3 is CSVFLAGSTDTQYF. The CDR3 nucleotides are TGCAGCGTTTTCCTAGCGGGCTCCACAGATACGCAGTATTTT.

The chain combines TRBV7-9 with TRBJ2-5; 7 bases align to TRBD2. The CDR3 runs to 14 residues. J gave up 5 bases and V 3 bases, and 6 bases lay outside the gene matches. Germline CDR1 SEHNR, CDR2 FQNEAQ (reference sequence). The CDR3 is CASSFQRGLETQYF. The CDR3, as DNA: TGTGCCAGCAGCTTCCAGCGGGGACTGGAGACCCAGTACTTC.

V usage is TRBV2 and J usage is TRBJ2-7; the D gene is possibly TRBD2 (6 bases). Per germline, CDR1 SNHLY and CDR2 FYNNEI. The CDR3 is made up of 12 amino acids. Trimming took off 8 bases at V and 2 bases at J, with 10 bases between the two ends. For the CDR3, the DNA is TGTGCCAGCGTCTGGGGGGCCTACGAGCAGTACTTC. Amino acids: CASVWGAYEQYF.

The chain has TRBV6-6 and TRBJ2-7; 14 positions match TRBD2. Trimming at V came to 5 bases and at J to 4 bases, leaving 4 bases not matched to a gene. Germline V gene lookup returns CDR1 MNHNY and CDR2 SVGAGI (reference sequence). This CDR3 is built from 15 residues. In DNA form, the CDR3 reads TGTGCCAGCAGTCCGGGGACTAGCGGGAGTTACGAGCAGTACTTC. Residues: CASSPGTSGSYEQYF.

The V gene is TRBV6-6, the J gene TRBJ1-2; 7 nucleotides line up with TRBD1. CDR3 length: 13 residues. Germline V lookup: CDR1 MNHNY, CDR2 SVGAGI (reference sequence). With 6 bases clipped from V and 4 bases from J, the junction kept 5 bases outside the gene matches. Here the CDR3 reads CASSSTGSYGYTF. The CDR3 DNA reads TGTGCCAGCAGCTCGACAGGGAGCTATGGCTACACCTTC.